What follows are 10 T cell receptor beta chains derived from one specimen sequenced in a study of blood T cell repertoires in COVID-19. Generated by immunoSEQ multiplex PCR, the TCRdb table keeps only in-frame clones and is missing some. Among 150,000 or so clones, 75% to 85% were seen once, and the ten largest hold around 5%. The sample comprised peripheral blood. Every receptor here comes from a woman aged 70 to 79 with COVID-19, enrolled during active disease.

In this sample, this clone turned up a few times. This chain connects TRBV27 to TRBJ1-6; 8 nucleotides line up with TRBD1. V shed 3 bases and J 10 bases; nucleotides not matched to a gene: 5. The germline V gene encodes CDR1 MNHEY and CDR2 SMNVEV (reference sequence). This CDR3 contains 14 residues. The CDR3, as DNA: TGTGCCAGCAGTTTCCCAGGGGGCTTATCACCCCTCCACTTT. Protein sequence: CASSFPGGLSPLHF.

The CDR3 sequence: CASSPRTGVDYGYTF. CDR3 nucleotides: TGTGCCAGCTCACCCCGGACAGGGGTAGACTATGGCTACACCTTC. The chain joins TRBV18 to TRBJ1-2; 9 nucleotides match TRBD1. V lost 3 bases and J lost 3; bases outside the gene matches: 5. Germline V CDR1 and CDR2: KGHSH, LQKENI. There are 15 residues in the CDR3.

The V gene is TRBV7-3, the J gene TRBJ2-2; D remains unclear. Trimming took 3 bases from V and 2 from J, leaving 7 bases between them. The germline V gene encodes CDR1 SGHTA and CDR2 FQGTGA. The CDR3 covers 14 residues. The CDR3 bases are TGTGCCAGCAGCTTGGGCTTCAACACCGGGGAGCTGTTTTTT. This sequence encodes CASSLGFNTGELFF.

CDR3 bases: TGTGCCAGCAAGTTACAGGGCCTGAACACTGAAGCTTTCTTT. This gives the protein CASKLQGLNTEAFF. The chain employs TRBV28 and TRBJ1-1; tentatively, D is TRBD1 (6 bases). Trimming pared 7 bases from V and 0 bases from J, leaving 12 bases between. This CDR3 region has 14 residues. From germline, CDR1 is MDHEN and CDR2 SYDVKM. Together with reference TRBV28 and TRBJ1-1, the CDR3 gives the full variable domain: DVKVTQSSRYLVKRTGEKVFLECVQDMDHENMFWYRQDPGLGLRLIYFSYDVKMKEKGDIPEGYSVSREKKERFSLILESASTNQTSMYLCASKLQGLNTEAFFGQGTRLTVV.

Remarks on this clone: An end of the junction differs from the germline gene, which may be a read error. This chain uses TRBV6-1 with TRBJ1-5; TRBD1 is a possible D gene (6 bases). This CDR3 region has 15 residues. Germline CDR1 reads MNHNS; CDR2 reads SASEGT. For the CDR3, the DNA is TGTGCCAGCAGTGAAGCTGGCGGACAGTATCAACCCCAGCATTTT. It encodes CASSEAGGQYQPQHF.

The chain combines TRBV29-1 with TRBJ1-1; 9 bases match TRBD1. V lost 5 bases and J lost 5; bases outside the gene matches: 6. The CDR3 loop spans 13 amino acids. Germline V gives CDR1 SQVTM, CDR2 ANQGSEA. The CDR3 DNA sequence: TGCAGCGTTTCCCAGACAGGGGGAACTGAAGCTTTCTTT. Its protein product is CSVSQTGGTEAFF. Combining the CDR3 with reference TRBV29-1 and TRBJ1-1 gives the whole variable domain SAVISQKPSRDICQRGTSLTIQCQVDSQVTMMFWYRQQPGQSLTLIATANQGSEATYESGFVIDKFPISRPNLTFSTLTVSNMSPEDSSIYLCSVSQTGGTEAFFGQGTRLTVV.

This clone was counted a few times. The gene calls are TRBV14 and TRBJ1-2; the D is unclear. Germline values: CDR1 SGHDN, CDR2 FVKESK. The CDR3 loop spans 12 amino acids. The V end lost 2 bases, the J end lost 8 bases, and 9 bases lay between the germline ends. CDR3 in DNA: TGTGCCAGCAGCCAAATCTTCGAGGGCTACACCTTC. It encodes CASSQIFEGYTF. The full variable domain, rest sourced from reference TRBV14 and TRBJ1-2, is EAGVTQFPSHSVIEKGQTVTLRCDPISGHDNLYWYRRVMGKEIKFLLHFVKESKQDESGMPNNRFLAERTGGTYSTLKVQPAELEDSGVYFCASSQIFEGYTFGSGTRLTVV.

This clone was observed a single time. The chain couples TRBV4-3 to TRBJ2-6; the D gene is possibly TRBD1 (6 bases). The germline CDR1 and CDR2 sequences are LGHNA and YSLEER. V lost 4 bases to trimming and J lost 4 bases, with 20 bases between them. This CDR3 comprises 18 residues. The CDR3 DNA reads as TGCGCCAGCAGCCCGCAGGTGGGGGCGGACGTAGGGGCCAACGTCCTGACTTTC. Its translation is CASSPQVGADVGANVLTF.

The chain employs TRBV11-2 and TRBJ1-5; D not resolved. CDR3 size: 14 residues. Trimming left V 0 bases short and J 0 bases short, with 3 bases between. Germline V gives CDR1 SGHAT, CDR2 FQNNGV. The CDR3 nucleotides read TGTGCCAGCAGCTTAGAGTATAGCAATCAGCCCCAGCATTTT. It specifies CASSLEYSNQPQHF.

This clone has only one observation. V and J are TRBV7-2 and TRBJ2-2; D is uncertain. The CDR3 sequence is 14 residues long. The V gene's germline CDR1 is SGHTA and CDR2 FQGNSA. V dropped 2 bases and J dropped 7 bases, with 11 bases sitting between them. The CDR3 DNA reads as TGTGCCAGCAGCTTAAAGCCCGGTGGCGGGGAGCTGTTTTTT. As protein: CASSLKPGGGELFF.